This entry describes one T cell receptor (beta chain). This clone's antigen is unknown. There are no base qualities to consult, and no much larger clone falls within one base. CDR1 and CDR2 (MGHRA, YSYEKL) derive from the germline V gene. From cysteine to phenylalanine, the CDR3 is 14 amino acids long. Solely the CDR3 DNA is kept, with 42 bases framed from the first base. V is reduced by 4 bases and J by 9 bases, leaving a spacing of 18 bases between them. Collaborating institutions collected whole blood in K2EDTA tubes following their own protocols. For TCRbeta analysis, collaborator samples were shipped as frozen whole blood, as isolated PBMCs, or as DNA extracted from either sample type. These data originate in a study of blood T cell repertoires in COVID-19 (dated by TCRdb to 2020 to 2021). With respect to the entire study: Samples from collaborators originated in the United States, Italy and Spain and spanned both the acute and convalescent phases of COVID-19. The material from the prospective study consisted of cDNA or gDNA derived from T cells, B-cell-depleted T cells, or PBMCs. Deeply sampled blood TCRbeta repertoires from subjects exposed to, actively infected with, or recovered from COVID-19 were included in the dataset. The repertoires were made available in a free public database intended to serve as a resource for research on the immune response to SARS-CoV-2. Samples were obtained from the ongoing ImmuneRACE study (first 160 participants) and from some 1,300 subjects provided by 6 global collaborators. A de-identified subject ID, COVID-19 status, age in years and sex were almost always included in the sample metadata. Where available, HLA class I and class II types were obtained from metadata supplied by the sample provider rather than from assay-based typing.

On the study overall, not on this receptor specifically: The quantity of clinical and demographic metadata differed by source and by participant and was supplied without curation.

The immunoSEQ Assay, a bias-controlled multiplex PCR, was used to amplify TCRbeta CDR3 regions from genomic DNA. The paper's processing steps were these. The number of nucleated cells in each sample was estimated by amplification of reference gene primers within the assay. To quantify the absolute abundance of each unique TCRbeta CDR3 rearrangement, sequence reads were collapsed and filtered. For each sample, productive Simpson clonality was calculated by taking the square root of Simpson's diversity index across productive rearrangements. TCRdb obtained this table from immuneACCESS and retained in-frame rearrangements with V and J assigned. These tables miss some clones; where compared with another copy, unresolved V genes account for less than half of the shortfall, and the remainder is unexplained. That table supplies the V and J calls and clone size; D and trimming were determined from the DNA. This sample has about 400,000 clones in its table, and approximately 86% of those were observed once. The ten most abundant clones make up 3% of the sample.

Specimen: peripheral blood. The chain was built from TRBV4-1 and TRBJ1-1; the D gene is possibly TRBD1, with 5 bases matching. This TCR was recovered from a human donor in a cohort sampled during active COVID-19. The sequenced DNA is TGCGCCAGCAGCCCAGACGCAGGGCAGAGGAAAGCTTTCTTT. It codes for CASSPDAGQRKAFF.